The clone carrying this T cell receptor (beta chain) was observed a single time. These data belong to a study of OX40 agonist ivuxolimab in advanced cancers. Across the whole study: Head and neck, renal cell, melanoma or hepatocellular carcinoma were the cancers that dose-escalation patients had. Age averaged approximately 60 years (range about 23 to 85), and around 78% were male. Of the participants, approximately 44% had some prior anti-PD-1, anti-PD-L1 or anti-CTLA-4 therapy, which was allowed.

TCRdb's copy holds only in-frame clones and misses some; the assay was immunoSEQ multiplex PCR. The table lists more than 55,000 clones, over 70% of them singletons, with approximately 5% in the top ten. The receptor comes from an adult with an advanced solid tumor such as melanoma, head and neck, liver or kidney cancer. This material consisted of CD4+ or CD8+ T cells sorted from blood, taken in a trial of the OX40 agonist ivuxolimab.

CDR3 nucleotide sequence: TGTGCCAGCAGCCCCAGACAGGGCGCAGTGACCCAGTACTTC. It is translated as CASSPRQGAVTQYF. This chain joins TRBV7-2 and TRBJ2-5, with 7 nucleotides matching TRBD1. J was trimmed by 7 bases and V by 5 bases; bases with no gene match: 10. Looked up from germline, CDR1 is SGHTA and CDR2 is FQGNSA. The CDR3 runs 14 residues.